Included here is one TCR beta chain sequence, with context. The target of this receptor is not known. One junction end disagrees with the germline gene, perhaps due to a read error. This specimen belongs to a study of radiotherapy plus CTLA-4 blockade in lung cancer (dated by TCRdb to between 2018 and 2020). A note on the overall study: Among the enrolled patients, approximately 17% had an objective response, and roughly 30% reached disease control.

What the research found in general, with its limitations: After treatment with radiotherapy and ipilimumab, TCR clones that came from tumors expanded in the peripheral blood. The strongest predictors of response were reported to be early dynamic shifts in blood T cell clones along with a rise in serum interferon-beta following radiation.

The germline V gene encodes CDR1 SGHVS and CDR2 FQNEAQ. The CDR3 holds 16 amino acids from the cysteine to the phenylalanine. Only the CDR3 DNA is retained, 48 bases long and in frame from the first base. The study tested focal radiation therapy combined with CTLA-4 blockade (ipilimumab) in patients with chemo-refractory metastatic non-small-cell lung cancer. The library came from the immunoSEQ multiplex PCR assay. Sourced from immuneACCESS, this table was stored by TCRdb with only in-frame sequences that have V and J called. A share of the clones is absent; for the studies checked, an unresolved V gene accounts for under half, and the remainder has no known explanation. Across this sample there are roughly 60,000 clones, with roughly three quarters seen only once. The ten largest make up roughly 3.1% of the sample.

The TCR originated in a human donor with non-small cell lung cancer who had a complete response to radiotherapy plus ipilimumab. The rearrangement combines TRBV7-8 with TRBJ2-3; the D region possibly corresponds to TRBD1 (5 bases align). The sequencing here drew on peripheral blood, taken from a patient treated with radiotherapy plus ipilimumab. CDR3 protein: CTSSSSRQGGTDTQYF. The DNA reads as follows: TGTACCAGCAGCTCCTCGAGGCAGGGTGGCACAGATACGCAGTATTTT.